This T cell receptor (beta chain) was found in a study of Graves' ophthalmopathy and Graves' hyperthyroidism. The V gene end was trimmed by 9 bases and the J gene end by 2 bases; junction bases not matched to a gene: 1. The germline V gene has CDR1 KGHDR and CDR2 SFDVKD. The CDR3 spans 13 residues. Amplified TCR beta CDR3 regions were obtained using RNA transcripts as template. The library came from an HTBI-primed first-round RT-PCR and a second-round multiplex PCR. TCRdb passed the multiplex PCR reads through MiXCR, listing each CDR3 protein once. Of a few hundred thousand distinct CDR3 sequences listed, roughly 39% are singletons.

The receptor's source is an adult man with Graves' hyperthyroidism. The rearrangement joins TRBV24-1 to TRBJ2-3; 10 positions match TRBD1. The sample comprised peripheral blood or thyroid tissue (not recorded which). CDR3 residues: CATGTGDTDTQYF. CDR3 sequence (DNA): TGTGCCACCGGGACAGGGGACACAGATACGCAGTATTTT.